These T cell receptor beta chains were read from a single sample in a study of cytomegalovirus exposure and HLA in healthy donors. The repertoire was sequenced with immunoSEQ multiplex PCR; TCRdb's copy has only in-frame clones and lacks some. The sample has under 200,000 clones, 81% seen once. Sequencing was carried out using PBMCs. These receptors were obtained from a man aged 35 to 55 in good health and CMV-seropositive. Both conserved end residues are part of each CDR3. The order of the fields is J gene, D gene, CDR3 length, clone size, V gene, CDR3 protein, CDR3 DNA. The D gene is left open where the match is weak. Rows give clone size only sometimes, using once, few, many, or a class for an expanded clone.

TRBJ2-5 TRBD2 14 . TRBV28 CASSLGGSGETQYF TGTGCCAGCAGTTTGGGAGGGTCTGGAGAGACCCAGTACTTC
TRBJ1-4 TRBD1 18 few TRBV12-5 CASGLAEMDRVIGEKLFF TGTGCTAGTGGTTTGGCCGAAATGGACAGGGTCATTGGTGAAAAACTGTTTTTT
TRBJ1-1 . 13 . TRBV4-1 CASSRVQEREAFF TGCGCCAGCAGCCGTGTTCAGGAACGCGAAGCTTTCTTT
TRBJ2-1 . 13 . TRBV2 CASSAARRDEQFF TGTGCCAGCAGTGCAGCGCGGCGGGATGAGCAGTTCTTC
TRBJ2-5 TRBD1 14 . TRBV19 CASSMDRLQETQYF TGTGCCAGTAGTATGGACAGGCTCCAAGAGACCCAGTACTTC
TRBJ2-1 . 13 . TRBV7-3 CASSLELHNEQFF TGTGCCAGCAGCTTAGAACTACACAATGAGCAGTTCTTC
TRBJ2-3 . 10 . TRBV28 CASGRDTQYF TGTGCCAGCGGGAGGGATACGCAGTATTTT
TRBJ2-1 TRBD1 15 . TRBV4-1 CASSTGQGRAHEQFF TGCGCCAGCAGCACAGGACAGGGGCGGGCTCATGAGCAGTTCTTC
TRBJ2-1 TRBD2 16 . TRBV14 CASSPPPWRGINEQFF TGTGCCAGCAGTCCCCCTCCCTGGCGGGGGATCAATGAGCAGTTCTTC
TRBJ2-7 . 15 . TRBV5-1 CASTPQGGSVYEQYF TGCGCCAGCACCCCACAAGGGGGTTCGGTCTACGAGCAGTACTTC
TRBJ2-5 TRBD1 13 . TRBV7-2 CASSWGQGETQYF TGTGCCAGCAGCTGGGGACAGGGAGAGACCCAGTACTTC
TRBJ2-5 . 13 . TRBV25-1 CASSFGSRETQYF TGTGCCAGCTCATTCGGTAGTAGAGAGACCCAGTACTTC
TRBJ1-1 . 15 . TRBV9 CASSVGTRANTEAFF TGTGCCAGCAGCGTAGGAACCAGGGCCAACACTGAAGCTTTCTTT
TRBJ1-1 . 15 . TRBV7-9 CASSLGSSEYTEAFF TGTGCCAGCAGCTTAGGGTCCTCAGAATACACTGAAGCTTTCTTT
TRBJ1-6 . 13 . TRBV30 CAWRPGGYSPLHF TGTGCCTGGAGACCGGGGGGCTATTCACCCCTCCACTTT
TRBJ2-7 TRBD1 15 once TRBV6-1 CASKTGQGVSYEQYF TGTGCCAGCAAGACGGGACAGGGAGTCTCCTACGAGCAGTACTTC
TRBJ2-7 TRBD1 17 . TRBV28 CASSPILRDRSTYEQYF TGTGCCAGCAGTCCGATCCTCCGGGACAGGTCCACCTACGAGCAGTACTTC
TRBJ2-1 TRBD1 15 . TRBV7-2 CASSQWTGAKNEQFF TGTGCCAGCAGCCAATGGACAGGGGCCAAGAATGAGCAGTTCTTC